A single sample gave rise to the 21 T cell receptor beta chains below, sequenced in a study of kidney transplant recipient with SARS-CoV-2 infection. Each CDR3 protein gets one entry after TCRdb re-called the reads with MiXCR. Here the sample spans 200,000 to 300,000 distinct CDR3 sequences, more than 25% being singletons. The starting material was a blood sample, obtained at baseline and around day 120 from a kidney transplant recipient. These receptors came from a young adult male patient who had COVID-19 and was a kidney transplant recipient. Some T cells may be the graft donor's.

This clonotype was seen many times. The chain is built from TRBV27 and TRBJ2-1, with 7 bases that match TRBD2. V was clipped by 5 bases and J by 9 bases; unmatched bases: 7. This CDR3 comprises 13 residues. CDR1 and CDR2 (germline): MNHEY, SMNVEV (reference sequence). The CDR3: CASSATSEGEQFF. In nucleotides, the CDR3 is TGTGCCAGCAGTGCCACTAGCGAGGGTGAGCAGTTCTTC.

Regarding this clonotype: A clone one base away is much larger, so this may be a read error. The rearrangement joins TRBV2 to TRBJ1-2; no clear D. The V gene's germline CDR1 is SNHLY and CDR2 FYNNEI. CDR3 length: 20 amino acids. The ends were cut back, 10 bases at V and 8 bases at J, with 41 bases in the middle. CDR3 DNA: TGTGCCAACATCACAGATCTGCTTTTTGGGCCCCGTAACGGAGTGAAGGGCTACACCTTC. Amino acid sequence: CANITDLLFGPRNGVKGYTF.

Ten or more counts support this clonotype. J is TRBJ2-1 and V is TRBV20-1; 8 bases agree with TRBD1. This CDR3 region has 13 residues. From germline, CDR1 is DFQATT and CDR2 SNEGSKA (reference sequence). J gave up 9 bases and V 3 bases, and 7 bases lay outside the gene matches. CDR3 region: CSARAPGGAEQFF. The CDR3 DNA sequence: TGCAGTGCTAGGGCCCCAGGGGGCGCTGAGCAGTTCTTC.

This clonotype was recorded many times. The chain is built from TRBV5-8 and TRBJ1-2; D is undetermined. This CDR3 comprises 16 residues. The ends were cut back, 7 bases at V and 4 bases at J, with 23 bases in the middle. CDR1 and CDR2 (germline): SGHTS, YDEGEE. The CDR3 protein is CASWENHPRKTYGYTF. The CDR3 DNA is TGTGCCAGCTGGGAAAATCATCCACGAAAGACCTATGGCTACACCTTC.

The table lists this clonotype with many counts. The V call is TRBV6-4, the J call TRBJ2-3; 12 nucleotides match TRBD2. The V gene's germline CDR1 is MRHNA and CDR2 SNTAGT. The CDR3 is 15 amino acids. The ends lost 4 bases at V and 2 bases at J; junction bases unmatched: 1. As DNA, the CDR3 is TGTGCCAGCAGTGGACTAGCGGGAGACACAGATACGCAGTATTTT. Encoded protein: CASSGLAGDTDTQYF.

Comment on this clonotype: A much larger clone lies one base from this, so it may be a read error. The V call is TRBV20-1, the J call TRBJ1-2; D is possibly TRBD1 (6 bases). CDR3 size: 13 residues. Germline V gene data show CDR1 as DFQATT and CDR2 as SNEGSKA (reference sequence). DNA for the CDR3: TGCAATGCCCGAGGGGGAAACCTCTATGGCTACACCTTC. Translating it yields CNARGGNLYGYTF.

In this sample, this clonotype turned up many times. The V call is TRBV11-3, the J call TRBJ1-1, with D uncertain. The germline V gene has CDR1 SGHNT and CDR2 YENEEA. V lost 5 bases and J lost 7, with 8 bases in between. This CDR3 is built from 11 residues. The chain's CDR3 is CASSGRIEAFF. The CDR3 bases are TGTGCCAGCAGCGGACGTATTGAAGCTTTCTTT.

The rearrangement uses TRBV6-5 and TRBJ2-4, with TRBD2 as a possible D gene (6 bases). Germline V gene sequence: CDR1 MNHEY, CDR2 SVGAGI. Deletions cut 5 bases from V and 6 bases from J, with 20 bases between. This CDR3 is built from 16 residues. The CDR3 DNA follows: TGTGCCAGCAGTGATGTATGGAGGGAGGATGGAAACATTCAGTACTTC. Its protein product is CASSDVWREDGNIQYF.

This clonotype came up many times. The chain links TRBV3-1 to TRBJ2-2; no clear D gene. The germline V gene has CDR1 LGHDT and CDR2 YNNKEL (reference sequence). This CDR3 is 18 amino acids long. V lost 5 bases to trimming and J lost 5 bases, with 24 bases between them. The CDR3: CASSSLVPISGLTGELFF. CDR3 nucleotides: TGTGCCAGCAGCTCACTGGTTCCCATTTCAGGCTTGACCGGGGAGCTGTTTTTT.

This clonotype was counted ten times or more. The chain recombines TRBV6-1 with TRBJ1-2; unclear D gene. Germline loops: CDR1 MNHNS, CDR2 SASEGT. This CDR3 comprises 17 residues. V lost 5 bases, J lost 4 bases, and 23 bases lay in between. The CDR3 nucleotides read TGTGCCAGCAGTCTAACGTCGGAATGTAGAAAGACCTATGGCTACACCTTC. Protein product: CASSLTSECRKTYGYTF.

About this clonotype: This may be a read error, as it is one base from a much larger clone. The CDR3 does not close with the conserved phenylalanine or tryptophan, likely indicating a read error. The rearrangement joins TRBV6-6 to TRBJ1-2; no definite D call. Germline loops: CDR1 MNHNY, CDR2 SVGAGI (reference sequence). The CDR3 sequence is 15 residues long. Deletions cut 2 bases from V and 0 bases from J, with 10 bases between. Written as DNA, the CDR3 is TGTGCCAGCAGTTACGCTGCAGGCTCTAACTATGGCTACACCCTC. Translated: CASSYAAGSNYGYTL.

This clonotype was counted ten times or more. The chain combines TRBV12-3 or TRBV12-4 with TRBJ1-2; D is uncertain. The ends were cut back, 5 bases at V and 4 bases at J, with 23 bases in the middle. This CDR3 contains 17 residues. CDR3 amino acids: CASSHNLTAGKTYGYTF. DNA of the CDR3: TGTGCCAGCAGTCACAATCTCACAGCAGGAAAGACCTATGGCTACACCTTC.

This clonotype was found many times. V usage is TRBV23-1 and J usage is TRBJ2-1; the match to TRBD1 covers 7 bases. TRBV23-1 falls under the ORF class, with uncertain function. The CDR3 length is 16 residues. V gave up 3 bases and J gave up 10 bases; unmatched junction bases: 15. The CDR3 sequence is CASSHQRYRGEGEQFF. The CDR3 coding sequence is TGCGCCAGCAGTCACCAACGTTACAGGGGTGAGGGCGAGCAGTTCTTC.

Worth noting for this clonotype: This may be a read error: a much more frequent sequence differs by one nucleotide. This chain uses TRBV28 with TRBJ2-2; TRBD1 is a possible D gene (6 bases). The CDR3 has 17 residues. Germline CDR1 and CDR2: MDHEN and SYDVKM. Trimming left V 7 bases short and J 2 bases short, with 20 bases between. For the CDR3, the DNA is TGTGCCAGCAATCTGACAGGACCTAACTTTAACACCGGGGAGCTGTTTTTT. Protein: CASNLTGPNFNTGELFF.

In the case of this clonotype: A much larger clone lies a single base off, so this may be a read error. In DNA, the CDR3 is TGTACCAGCAGCGACGAAAATCCCATTTCTTTCTCTGAGACCCAGTACTTC. This encodes CTSSDENPISFSETQYF. This chain joins TRBV3-1 and TRBJ2-5; D uncertain. There are 17 residues in the CDR3. Germline CDR1 reads LGHDT; CDR2 reads YNNKEL (reference sequence).

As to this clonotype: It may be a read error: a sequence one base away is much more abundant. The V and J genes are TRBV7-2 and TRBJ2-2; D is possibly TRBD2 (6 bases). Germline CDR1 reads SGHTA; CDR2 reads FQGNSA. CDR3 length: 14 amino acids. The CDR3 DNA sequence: TGTGCCAGTCCTTCCACATTAGCGACCGGGGGGCTGTTTTTT. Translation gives CASPSTLATGGLFF.

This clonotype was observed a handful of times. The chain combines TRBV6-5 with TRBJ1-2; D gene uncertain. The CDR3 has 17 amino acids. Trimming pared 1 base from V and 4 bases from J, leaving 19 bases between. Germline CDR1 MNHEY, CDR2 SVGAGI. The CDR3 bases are TGTGCCAGCAGTTACTTAGGCTCTATGCGAAAGGCCTATGGCTACACCTTC. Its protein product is CASSYLGSMRKAYGYTF.

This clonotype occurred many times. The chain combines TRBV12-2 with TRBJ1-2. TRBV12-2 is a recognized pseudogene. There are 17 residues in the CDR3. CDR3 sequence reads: CASRVGSTPRKTYGYTF. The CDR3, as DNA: TGTGCAAGTCGCGTCGGCTCGACTCCACGAAAGACCTATGGCTACACCTTC.

CDR3 DNA sequence: TGTGCCAGCAGCCCCGGGACTAGGGCTCGTCAAGAGACCCAGTACTTC. Protein product: CASSPGTRARQETQYF. This chain joins TRBV7-9 and TRBJ2-5, with 8 bases aligning to TRBD2. This CDR3 has 16 amino acids. Germline lookup yields CDR1 SEHNR and CDR2 FQNEAQ (reference sequence). After removal of 5 bases from V and 2 bases from J, the junction contained 10 bases not matched to a gene. The full variable domain, with the rest looked up from reference TRBV7-9 and TRBJ2-5, is DTGVSQNPRHKITKRGQNVTFRCDPISEHNRLYWYRQTLGQGPEFLTYFQNEAQLEKSRLLSDRFSAERPKGSFSTLEIQRTEQGDSAMYLCASSPGTRARQETQYFGPGTRLLVL.

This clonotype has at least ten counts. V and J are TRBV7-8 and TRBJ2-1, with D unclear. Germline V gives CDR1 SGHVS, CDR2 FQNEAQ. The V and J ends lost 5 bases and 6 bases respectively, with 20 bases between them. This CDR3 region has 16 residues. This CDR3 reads CASSLVYGSPVNEQFF. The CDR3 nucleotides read TGTGCCAGCAGCCTGGTATATGGCTCCCCGGTCAATGAGCAGTTCTTC.

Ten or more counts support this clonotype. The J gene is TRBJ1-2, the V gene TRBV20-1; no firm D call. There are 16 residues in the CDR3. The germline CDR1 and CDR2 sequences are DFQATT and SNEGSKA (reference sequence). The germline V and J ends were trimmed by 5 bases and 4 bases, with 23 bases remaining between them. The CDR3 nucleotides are TGCAGTGCTCAGAAACGGCTGTTTCGAAAGACCTATGGCTACACCTTC. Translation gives CSAQKRLFRKTYGYTF.